This T cell receptor (beta chain) originates from a study of blood T cell repertoires in COVID-19. How the authors handled the data: It was from reference gene primer amplification that nucleated cell counts were estimated. TCRdb's copy holds only in-frame clones and misses some; the assay was immunoSEQ multiplex PCR. V and J calls plus clone size are reproduced from that table; the DNA served to infer D and trimming. The sample includes 200,000 to 250,000 clones, approximately 90% of them seen just once. Trimming pared 7 bases from V and 8 bases from J, leaving 21 bases between. Germline loops: CDR1 MDHEN, CDR2 SYDVKM. CDR3 length equals 15 residues.

The chain couples TRBV28 to TRBJ2-1; a possible D gene is TRBD1 (5 bases). The clonotype was recovered from a man in his 70s with acute or convalescent COVID-19. The sequenced sample consisted of peripheral blood. The CDR3 nucleotides read TGTGCCAGCAACCCCCGGACATTAAGGAGTGATGAGCAGTTCTTC. Its translation is CASNPRTLRSDEQFF.